This TCR beta chain was captured in a study of cytomegalovirus exposure and HLA in healthy donors. Trimming left V 0 bases short and J 6 bases short, with 9 bases between. The CDR3 consists of 13 residues. Germline CDR1 reads SGHTS; CDR2 reads YDEGEE. With 60 Vbeta and 13 Jbeta primers, the PCR was carried out. Here immunoSEQ multiplex PCR was the method, and the copy in TCRdb shows in-frame clones only, minus some. The data show about 190,000 clones, 70% to 75% seen once. The rearrangement links TRBV5-8 to TRBJ1-2; D might be TRBD1 (5 bases). This clonotype originated in a man aged 25-45 years in good health and CMV-seropositive. Sequencing input: PBMCs. The CDR3: CASSLVGGNGYTF. In DNA form, the CDR3 reads TGTGCCAGCAGCTTGGTGGGGGGGAATGGCTACACCTTC.